The subject of this entry is one T cell receptor (beta chain). Repertoires were generated with immunoSEQ multiplex PCR, while TCRdb's copy carries only in-frame clones and drops some. The sample gives more than 85,000 clones, around 90% of which show up once; 2% to 2.5% is in the top ten. The sample originates from a study of control samples from healthy donors and cancer patients. Per germline, CDR1 LNHDA and CDR2 SQIVND (reference sequence). CDR3 length: 13 residues. Trimming cost V 4 bases and J 3 bases, with 8 bases left between them. Sequenced sample: blood. The TCR originated in a woman under 30 in good health. The chain carries TRBV19 and TRBJ2-3; TRBD1 might be the D (5 bases). CDR3 sequence: CASSKGWTDTQYF. CDR3 bases: TGTGCCAGTAGTAAGGGGTGGACAGATACGCAGTATTTT.